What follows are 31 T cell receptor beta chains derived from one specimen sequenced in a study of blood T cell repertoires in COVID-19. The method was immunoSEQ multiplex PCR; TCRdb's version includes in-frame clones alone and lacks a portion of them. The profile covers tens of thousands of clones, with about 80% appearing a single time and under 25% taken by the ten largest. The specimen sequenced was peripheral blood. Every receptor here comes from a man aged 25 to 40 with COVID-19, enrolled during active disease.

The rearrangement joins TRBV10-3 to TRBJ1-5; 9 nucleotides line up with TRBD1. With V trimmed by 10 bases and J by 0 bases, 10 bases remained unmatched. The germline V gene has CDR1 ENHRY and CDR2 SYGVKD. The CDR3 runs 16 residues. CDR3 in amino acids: CATTDRGKNSNQPQHF. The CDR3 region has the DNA TGTGCCACAACGGACAGGGGCAAGAATAGCAATCAGCCCCAGCATTTT.

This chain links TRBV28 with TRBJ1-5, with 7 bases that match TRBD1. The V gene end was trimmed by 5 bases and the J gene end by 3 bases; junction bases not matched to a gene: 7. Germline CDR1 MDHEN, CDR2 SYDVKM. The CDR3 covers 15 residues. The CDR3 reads CASSQGGGVNQPQHF. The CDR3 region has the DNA TGTGCCAGCAGTCAGGGGGGTGGCGTCAATCAGCCCCAGCATTTT.

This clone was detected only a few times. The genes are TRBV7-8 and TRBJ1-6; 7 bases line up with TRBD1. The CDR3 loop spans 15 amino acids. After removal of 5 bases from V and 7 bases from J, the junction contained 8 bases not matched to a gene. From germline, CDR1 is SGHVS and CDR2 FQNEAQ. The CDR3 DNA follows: TGTGCCAGCAGCGGCCCACAGGGGCTGAATTCACCCCTCCACTTT. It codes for CASSGPQGLNSPLHF. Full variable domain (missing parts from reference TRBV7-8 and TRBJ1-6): GAGVSQSPRYKVAKRGQDVALRCDPISGHVSLFWYQQALGQGPEFLTYFQNEAQLDKSGLPSDRFFAERPEGSVSTLKIQRTQQEDSAVYLCASSGPQGLNSPLHFGNGTRLTVT.

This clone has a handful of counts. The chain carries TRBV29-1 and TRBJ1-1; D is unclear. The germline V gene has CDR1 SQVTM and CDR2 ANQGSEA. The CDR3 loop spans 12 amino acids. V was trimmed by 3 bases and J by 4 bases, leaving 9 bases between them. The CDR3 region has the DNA TGCAGCGTTGAGGCCGCGGGCACTGAAGCTTTCTTT. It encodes CSVEAAGTEAFF.

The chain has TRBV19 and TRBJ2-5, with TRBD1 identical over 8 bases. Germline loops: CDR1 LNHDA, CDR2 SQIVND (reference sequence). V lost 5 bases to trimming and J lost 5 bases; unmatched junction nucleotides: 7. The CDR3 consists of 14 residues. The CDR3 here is CASSAQGQEETQYF. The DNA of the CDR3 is TGTGCCAGTAGTGCACAGGGACAGGAGGAGACCCAGTACTTC. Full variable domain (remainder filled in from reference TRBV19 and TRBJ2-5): DGGITQSPKYLFRKEGQNVTLSCEQNLNHDAMYWYRQDPGQGLRLIYYSQIVNDFQKGDIAEGYSVSREKKESFPLTVTSAQKNPTAFYLCASSAQGQEETQYFGPGTRLLVL.

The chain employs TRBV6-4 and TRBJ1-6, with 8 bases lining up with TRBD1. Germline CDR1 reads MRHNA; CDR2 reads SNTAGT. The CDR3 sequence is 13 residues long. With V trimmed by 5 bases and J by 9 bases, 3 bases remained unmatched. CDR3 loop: CASSPTGGSPLHF. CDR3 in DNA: TGTGCCAGCAGTCCCACAGGGGGTTCACCCCTCCACTTT.

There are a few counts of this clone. The CDR3 is CACHPGTGSVLDTEAFF. The CDR3 nucleotides are TGCGCCTGCCACCCGGGTACAGGGTCGGTTTTGGACACTGAAGCTTTCTTT. J is TRBJ1-1 and V is TRBV5-1, with TRBD1 as a possible D gene (6 bases). The V and J ends lost 10 bases and 3 bases respectively, with 28 bases between them. This CDR3 is 17 amino acids long. Germline values: CDR1 SGHRS, CDR2 YFSETQ.

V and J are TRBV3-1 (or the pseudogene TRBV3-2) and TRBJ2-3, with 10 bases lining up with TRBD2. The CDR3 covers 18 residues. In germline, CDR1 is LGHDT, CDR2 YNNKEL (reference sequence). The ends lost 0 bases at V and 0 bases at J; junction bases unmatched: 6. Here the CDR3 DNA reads TGTGCCAGCAGCCAAGAGTCTTGGACTAGCGGTAGCACAGATACGCAGTATTTT. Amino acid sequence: CASSQESWTSGSTDTQYF.

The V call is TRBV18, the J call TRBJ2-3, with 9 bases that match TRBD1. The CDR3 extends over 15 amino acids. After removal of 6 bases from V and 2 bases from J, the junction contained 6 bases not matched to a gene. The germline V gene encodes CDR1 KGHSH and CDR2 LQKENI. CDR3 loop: CASSPGTGNTDTQYF. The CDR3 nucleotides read TGTGCCAGCTCCCCCGGGACAGGGAACACAGATACGCAGTATTTT.

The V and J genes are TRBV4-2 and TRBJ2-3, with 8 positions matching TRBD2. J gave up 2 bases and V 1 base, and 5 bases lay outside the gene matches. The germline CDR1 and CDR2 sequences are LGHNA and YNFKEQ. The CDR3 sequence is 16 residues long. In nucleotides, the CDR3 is TGTGCCAGCAGCCAAGGTTATAGCGGGATCACAGATACGCAGTATTTT. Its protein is CASSQGYSGITDTQYF.

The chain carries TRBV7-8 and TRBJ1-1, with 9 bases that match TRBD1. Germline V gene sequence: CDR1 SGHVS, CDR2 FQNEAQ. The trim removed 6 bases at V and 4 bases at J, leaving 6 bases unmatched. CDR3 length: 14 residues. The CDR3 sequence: CASRRGQGSTEAFF. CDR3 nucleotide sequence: TGTGCCAGCAGACGCGGACAGGGGAGCACTGAAGCTTTCTTT.

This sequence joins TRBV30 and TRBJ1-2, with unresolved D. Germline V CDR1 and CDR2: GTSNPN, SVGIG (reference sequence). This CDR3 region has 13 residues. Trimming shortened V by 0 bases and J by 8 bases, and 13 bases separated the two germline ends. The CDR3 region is CAWSVGWAGGYTF. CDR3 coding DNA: TGTGCCTGGAGTGTAGGATGGGCGGGCGGCTACACCTTC.

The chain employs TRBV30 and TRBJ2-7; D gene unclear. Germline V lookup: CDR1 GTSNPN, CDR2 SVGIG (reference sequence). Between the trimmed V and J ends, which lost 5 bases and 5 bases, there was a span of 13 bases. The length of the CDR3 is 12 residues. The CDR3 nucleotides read TGTGCCTGGGATGATGGCCTCGACGAGCAGTACTTC. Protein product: CAWDDGLDEQYF.

In DNA, the CDR3 is TGCGCCAGCAGCCCTGGGACAGACTTGTACACAGATACGCAGTATTTT. Its translation: CASSPGTDLYTDTQYF. The chain joins TRBV5-1 to TRBJ2-3; 7 bases align to TRBD1. In germline, CDR1 is SGHRS, CDR2 YFSETQ. The trim removed 4 bases at V and 2 bases at J, leaving 10 bases unmatched. The CDR3 runs 16 residues.

CDR3 region: CSVLPGQLTINYGYTF. CDR3 coding DNA: TGCAGCGTTTTGCCGGGACAGCTTACCATTAACTATGGCTACACCTTC. The J gene is TRBJ1-2, the V gene TRBV29-1; 7 nucleotides line up with TRBD1. Per the germline V gene, CDR1 is SQVTM and CDR2 is ANQGSEA. The length of the CDR3 is 16 residues. V shed 5 bases and J 1 base; nucleotides not matched to a gene: 13.

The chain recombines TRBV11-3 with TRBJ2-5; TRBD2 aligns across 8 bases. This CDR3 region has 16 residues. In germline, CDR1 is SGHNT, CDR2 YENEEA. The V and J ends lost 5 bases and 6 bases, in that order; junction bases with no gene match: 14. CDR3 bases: TGTGCCAGCAGCCCCAGGACTAGCCTGTATGAAAAGACCCAGTACTTC. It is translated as CASSPRTSLYEKTQYF.

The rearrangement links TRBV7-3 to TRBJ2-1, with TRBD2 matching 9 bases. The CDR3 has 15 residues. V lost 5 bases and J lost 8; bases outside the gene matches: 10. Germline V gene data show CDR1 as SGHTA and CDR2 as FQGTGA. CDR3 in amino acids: CASSQGTSRWDEQFF. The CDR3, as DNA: TGTGCCAGCAGCCAAGGGACTAGCAGATGGGATGAGCAGTTCTTC.

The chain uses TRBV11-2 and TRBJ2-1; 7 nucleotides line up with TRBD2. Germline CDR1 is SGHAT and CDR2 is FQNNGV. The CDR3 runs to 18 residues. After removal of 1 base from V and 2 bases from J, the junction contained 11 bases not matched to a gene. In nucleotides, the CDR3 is TGTGCCAGCAGCTTAGGGGGAAAGGGAGCGGGACCCTACAATGAGCAGTTCTTC. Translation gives CASSLGGKGAGPYNEQFF.

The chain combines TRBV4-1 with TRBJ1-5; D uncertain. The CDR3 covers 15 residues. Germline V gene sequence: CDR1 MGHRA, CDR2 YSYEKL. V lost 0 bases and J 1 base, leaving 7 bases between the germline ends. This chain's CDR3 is CASSQDPLSNQPQHF. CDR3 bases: TGCGCCAGCAGCCAAGATCCACTAAGCAATCAGCCCCAGCATTTT.

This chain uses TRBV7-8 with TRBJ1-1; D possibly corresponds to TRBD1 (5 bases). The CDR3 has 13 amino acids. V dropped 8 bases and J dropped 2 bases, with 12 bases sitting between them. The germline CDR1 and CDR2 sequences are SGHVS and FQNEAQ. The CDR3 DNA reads TGTGCCAGCCGGGACTCTTTTAACACTGAAGCTTTCTTT. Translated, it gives CASRDSFNTEAFF. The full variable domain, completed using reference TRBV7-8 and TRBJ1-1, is GAGVSQSPRYKVAKRGQDVALRCDPISGHVSLFWYQQALGQGPEFLTYFQNEAQLDKSGLPSDRFFAERPEGSVSTLKIQRTQQEDSAVYLCASRDSFNTEAFFGQGTRLTVV.

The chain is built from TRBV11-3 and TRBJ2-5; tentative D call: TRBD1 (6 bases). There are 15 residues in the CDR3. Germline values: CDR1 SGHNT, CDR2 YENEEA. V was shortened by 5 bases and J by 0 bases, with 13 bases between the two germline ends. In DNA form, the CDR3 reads TGTGCCAGCAGCCCGAGGGACAATGACCAAGAGACCCAGTACTTC. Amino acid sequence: CASSPRDNDQETQYF.

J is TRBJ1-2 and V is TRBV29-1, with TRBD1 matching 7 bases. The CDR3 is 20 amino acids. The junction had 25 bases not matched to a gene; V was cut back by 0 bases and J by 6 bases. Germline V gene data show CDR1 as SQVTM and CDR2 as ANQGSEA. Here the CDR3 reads CSVEERGRRGHPSTSNGYTF. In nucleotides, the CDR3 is TGCAGCGTTGAAGAGAGGGGACGGAGGGGGCATCCTTCTACAAGTAATGGCTACACCTTC.

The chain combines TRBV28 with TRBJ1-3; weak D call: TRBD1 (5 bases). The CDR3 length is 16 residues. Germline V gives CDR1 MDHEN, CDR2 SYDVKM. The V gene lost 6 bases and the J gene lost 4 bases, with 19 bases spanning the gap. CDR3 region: CASSPHHQGTGNTIYF. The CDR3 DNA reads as TGTGCCAGCAGCCCCCACCACCAGGGAACAGGAAACACCATATATTTT.

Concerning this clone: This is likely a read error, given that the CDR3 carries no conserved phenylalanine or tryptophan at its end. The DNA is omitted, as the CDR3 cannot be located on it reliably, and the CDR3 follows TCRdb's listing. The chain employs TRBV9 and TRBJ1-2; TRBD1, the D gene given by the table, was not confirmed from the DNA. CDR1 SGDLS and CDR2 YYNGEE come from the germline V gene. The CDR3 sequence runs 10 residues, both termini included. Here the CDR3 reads CASSVGAGPR.

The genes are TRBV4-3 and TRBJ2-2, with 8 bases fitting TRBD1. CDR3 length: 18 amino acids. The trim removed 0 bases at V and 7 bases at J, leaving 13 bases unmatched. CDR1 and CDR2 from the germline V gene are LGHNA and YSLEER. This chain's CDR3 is CASSQDTAGRGRVGELFF. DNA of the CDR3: TGCGCCAGCAGCCAAGATACCGCGGGCAGGGGGCGCGTCGGGGAGCTGTTTTTT.

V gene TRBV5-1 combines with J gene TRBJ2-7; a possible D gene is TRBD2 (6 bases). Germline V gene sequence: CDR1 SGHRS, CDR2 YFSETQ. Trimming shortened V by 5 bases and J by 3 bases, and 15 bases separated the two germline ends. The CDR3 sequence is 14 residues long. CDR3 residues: CASRTSFSGYEQYF. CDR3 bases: TGCGCCAGCAGGACTAGTTTTAGTGGCTACGAGCAGTACTTC.

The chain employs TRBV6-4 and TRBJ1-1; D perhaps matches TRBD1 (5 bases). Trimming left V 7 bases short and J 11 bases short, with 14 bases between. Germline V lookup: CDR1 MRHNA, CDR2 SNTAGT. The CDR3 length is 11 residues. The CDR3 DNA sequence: TGTGCCAGCAAAGTAGGGGCCGGGGCTTTCTTT. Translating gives CASKVGAGAFF.

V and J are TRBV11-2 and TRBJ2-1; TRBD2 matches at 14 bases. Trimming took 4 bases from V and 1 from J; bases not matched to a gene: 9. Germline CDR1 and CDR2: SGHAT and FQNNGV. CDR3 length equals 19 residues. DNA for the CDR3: TGTGCCAGCAGCTATTCGACTAGCGGGAGGGCCGGATCCTACAATGAGCAGTTCTTC. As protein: CASSYSTSGRAGSYNEQFF.

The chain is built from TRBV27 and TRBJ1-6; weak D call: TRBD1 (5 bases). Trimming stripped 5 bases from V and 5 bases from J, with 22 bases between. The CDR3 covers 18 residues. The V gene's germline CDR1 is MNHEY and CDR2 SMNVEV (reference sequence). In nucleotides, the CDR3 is TGTGCCAGCAGTCCACTCGGAAGGGTCAGGGAGGATAATTCACCCCTCCACTTT. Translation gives CASSPLGRVREDNSPLHF.

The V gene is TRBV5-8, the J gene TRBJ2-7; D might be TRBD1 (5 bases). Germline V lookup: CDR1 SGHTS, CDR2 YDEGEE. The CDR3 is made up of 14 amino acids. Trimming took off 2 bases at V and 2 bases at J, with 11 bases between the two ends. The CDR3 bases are TGTGCCAGCAGCTTATCAGGGTCCACCTACGAGCAGTACTTC. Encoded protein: CASSLSGSTYEQYF.

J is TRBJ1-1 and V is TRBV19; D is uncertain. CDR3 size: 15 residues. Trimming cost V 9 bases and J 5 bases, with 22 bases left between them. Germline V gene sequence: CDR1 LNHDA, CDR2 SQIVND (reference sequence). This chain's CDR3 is CASGEARREITEAFF. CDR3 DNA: TGTGCCAGCGGGGAAGCCCGTCGAGAAATAACTGAAGCTTTCTTT.